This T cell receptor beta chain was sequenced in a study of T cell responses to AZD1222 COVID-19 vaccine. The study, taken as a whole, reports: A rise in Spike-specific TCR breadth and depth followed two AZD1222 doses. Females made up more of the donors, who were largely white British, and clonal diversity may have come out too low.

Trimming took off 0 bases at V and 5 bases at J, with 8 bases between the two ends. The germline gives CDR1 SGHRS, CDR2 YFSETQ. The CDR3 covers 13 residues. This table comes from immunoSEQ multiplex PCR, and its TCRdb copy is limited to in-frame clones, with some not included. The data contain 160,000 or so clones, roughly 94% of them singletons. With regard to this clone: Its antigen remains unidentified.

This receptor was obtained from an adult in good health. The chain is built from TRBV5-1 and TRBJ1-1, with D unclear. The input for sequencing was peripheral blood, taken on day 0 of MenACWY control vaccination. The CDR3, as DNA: TGCGCCAGCAGCTTGGGGTTCGGGACTGAAGCTTTCTTT. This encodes CASSLGFGTEAFF.